This T cell receptor (beta chain) was recorded in a study of cytomegalovirus exposure and HLA in healthy donors (dated by TCRdb to about 2017). Notes on the research overall: A later analysis indicated that the 95 to 150 validation repertoires were generated on the platform also employed for the 670 or so repertoires of the first cohort. Besides the first cohort of around 700 subjects, a separate validation cohort made up of 120 different subjects was used. To predict cytomegalovirus infection status, the study combined high-throughput TCR immunosequencing, statistical association of individual TCRs with disease status, and machine learning. The study aimed to test whether cataloging public T cell receptors could reveal signatures of past pathogen exposure. On the study overall, not on this receptor specifically: The study gave a list of around 170 TCR beta chains associated with cytomegalovirus. In vitro tests confirmed that a few of the cytomegalovirus-associated TCR beta chains recognize cytomegalovirus antigens. While some public TCRs were present in many individuals, most TCR sequences turned up only very rarely across donors. The authors suggested that the approach could potentially be extended to other disease states and immunological phenotypes. A later analysis found that TCRs clustered in the first cohort also tended to co-occur in the roughly 110 validation repertoires, with approximately 95% of cluster scores above 0. The classifier was reported to diagnose cytomegalovirus status with high specificity and sensitivity in both the original and validation cohorts. The validation cohort had no HLA typing available for a later analysis, so co-occurrence within that cohort was assessed over all 120 or so repertoires.

In regard to this clone: The clone's antigen remains unknown. Nothing much larger sits one base from this clone, and base qualities are not available.

Separate from the roughly 660-subject first cohort, the validation cohort of roughly 110 subjects was the group to which the donors belonged. The library was made by the immunoSEQ multiplex PCR assay. In the paper's pipeline: A statistical classification framework was built to diagnose cytomegalovirus status from the catalog of TCR beta chain sequences. This is the immuneACCESS table as TCRdb keeps it, with only in-frame sequences that have V and J called. A part of the clones is gone; compared with another copy, unresolved V genes explain less than half, and the rest is unexplained. The V and J calls and the clone size are those of that table, but D and trimming were determined from the DNA. The table for this sample lists roughly 62,000 clones; roughly 94% of them were counted only once. The ten largest clonotypes hold around 2.3% of the sample. The sequenced sample consisted of PBMCs. This TCR was sampled from a man younger than 30 in good health and CMV-seronegative.

CDR3 loop: CASSLGFEGTMWYF. The DNA sequence follows: TGCGCCAGCAGCTTGGGGTTCGAAGGGACAATGTGGTACTTC. Recombination linked TRBV5-1 to TRBJ2-7; the D gene is perhaps TRBD1, from 6 matching bases. Reading from cysteine to phenylalanine, the CDR3 counts 14 amino acids. Only the CDR3 DNA stays, 42 bases, in frame from base 1. Per the germline V gene, SGHRS is the CDR1 and YFSETQ is the CDR2. Trimming at the junction amounts to 0 bases on V and 12 bases on J, and the germline ends lie 19 bases apart. Beyond the CDR3, the reference TRBV5-1 and TRBJ2-7 genes provide the residues; the full variable domain reads: KAGVTQTPRYLIKTRGQQVTLSCSPISGHRSVSWYQQTPGQGLQFLFEYFSETQRNKGNFPGRFSGRQFSNSRSEMNVSTLELGDSALYLCASSLGFEGTMWYFGPGTRLTVT.